This is a list of T cell receptor beta chains from one sample in a study of T cells in Graves' hyperthyroidism and ophthalmopathy. TCRdb analysed the multiplex PCR reads with MiXCR anew, one entry per CDR3 protein. The profile shows about 400,000 distinct CDR3 sequences, 15% of them singletons. Sequencing was done on a sample of blood. The receptors stem from a woman aged 30 to 39 with Graves' hyperthyroidism. Each CDR3 is given with its conserved first and last residue. The order of the fields is V gene, clone size, D gene, J gene, CDR3 length, CDR3 protein, CDR3 DNA. A D gene is named only where the DNA matches it firmly. A row's size may be missing; if present it is once, few, many or a size class.

>TRBV24-1|many|TRBD2|TRBJ2-3|20
CATSDLELNGLAGETDTQYF
TGTGCCACCAGTGATTTGGAGCTTAATGGACTAGCGGGAGAGACAGATACGCAGTATTTT
>TRBV3-1|many|.|TRBJ1-3|16
CASSLPGLMSGNTIYF
TGTGCCAGCAGCCTGCCGGGACTGATGTCTGGAAACACCATATATTTT
>TRBV7-3|.|TRBD1|TRBJ2-4|15
CASSPPQGAKNIQYF
TGTGCCAGCAGCCCACCACAGGGGGCCAAAAACATTCAGTACTTC
>TRBV20-1|many|TRBD2|TRBJ2-7|15
CSARGSSGSSYEQYF
TGCAGTGCTAGAGGGTCTAGCGGGAGCTCCTACGAGCAGTACTTC
>TRBV11-3|many|.|TRBJ2-1|17
CASSLGIGGRLYNEQFF
TGTGCCAGCAGCTTAGGTATTGGTGGGAGGCTCTACAATGAGCAGTTCTTC
>TRBV4-1|many|TRBD2|TRBJ2-7|17
CASSQDGGGPSLDEQYF
TGCGCCAGCAGCCAAGATGGGGGGGGACCGAGTCTGGACGAGCAGTACTTC
>TRBV7-3|many|TRBD2|TRBJ2-1|13
CASSLISGNEQFF
TGTGCCAGCAGCTTAATTAGCGGGAATGAGCAGTTCTTC
>TRBV2|many|.|TRBJ1-5|15
CASRGGQGRNQPQHF
TGTGCCAGCAGGGGGGGGCAAGGGCGCAATCAGCCCCAGCATTTT
>TRBV19|.|.|TRBJ1-2|14
CASRALRSSYGYTF
TGTGCCAGTAGAGCCCTCCGGTCCAGCTATGGCTACACCTTC
>TRBV11-2|.|.|TRBJ1-1|14
CASSLSGVGTEAFF
TGTGCCAGCAGCTTATCAGGGGTAGGGACTGAAGCTTTCTTT
>TRBV6-6|few|TRBD1|TRBJ2-1|15
CASSYSQGAGNEQFF
TGTGCCAGCAGTTACTCACAGGGGGCGGGAAATGAGCAGTTCTTC
>TRBV7-8|.|TRBD1|TRBJ1-2|15
CASDPEGTGSVGYTF
TGTGCCAGCGATCCCGAGGGGACAGGGTCTGTAGGCTACACCTTC
>TRBV18|many|TRBD1|TRBJ2-7|16
CASSQPDRDVSYEQYF
TGTGCCAGCTCACAACCGGACAGGGATGTTTCCTACGAGCAGTACTTC
>TRBV4-1|few|.|TRBJ2-7|13
CASSQEIRYEQYF
TGCGCCAGCAGCCAAGAGATTCGCTACGAGCAGTACTTC
>TRBV20-1|many|.|TRBJ2-1|14
CSARGNGAHNEQFF
TGCAGTGCTAGAGGGAATGGGGCACACAATGAGCAGTTCTTC
>TRBV12-3/TRBV12-4|many|TRBD2|TRBJ2-1|16
CASILELLAGEAEQFF
TGTGCCAGCATCCTCGAATTACTAGCGGGAGAGGCTGAGCAGTTCTTC
>TRBV3-1|many|.|TRBJ2-1|13
CASSQGSQLEQFF
TGTGCCAGCAGCCAAGGATCCCAATTAGAGCAGTTCTTC
>TRBV20-1|.|TRBD2|TRBJ2-7|16
CSASGLAGAPLHEQYF
TGCAGTGCTAGCGGGCTAGCGGGAGCCCCACTACACGAGCAGTACTTC
>TRBV6-2/TRBV6-3|.|TRBD2|TRBJ2-7|16
CASSYLGLAGLYEQYF
TGTGCCAGCAGTTACCTCGGACTAGCGGGTCTGTACGAGCAGTACTTC
>TRBV2|few|TRBD2|TRBJ2-2|20
CASSPGLAGVGGKATGELFF
TGTGCCAGCAGCCCGGGACTAGCGGGAGTCGGAGGTAAAGCCACCGGGGAGCTGTTTTTT
>TRBV28|many|TRBD1|TRBJ1-1|14
CASSLRTGHTEAFF
TGTGCCAGCAGCCTAAGGACAGGGCACACTGAAGCTTTCTTT
>TRBV20-1|many|.|TRBJ2-5|13
CSAKGPGPETQYF
TGCAGTGCTAAGGGACCGGGGCCAGAGACCCAGTACTTC